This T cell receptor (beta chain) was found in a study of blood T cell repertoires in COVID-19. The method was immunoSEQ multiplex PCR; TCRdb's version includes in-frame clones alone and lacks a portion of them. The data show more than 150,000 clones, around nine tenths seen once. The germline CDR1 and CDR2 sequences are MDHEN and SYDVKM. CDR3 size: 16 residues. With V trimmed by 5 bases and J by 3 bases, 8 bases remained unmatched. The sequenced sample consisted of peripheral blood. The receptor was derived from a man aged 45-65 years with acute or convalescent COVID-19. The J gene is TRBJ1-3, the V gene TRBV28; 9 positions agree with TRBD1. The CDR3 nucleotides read TGTGCCAGCAGTACCTACAGGGGGCAACGTGGAAACACCATATATTTT. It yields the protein CASSTYRGQRGNTIYF.